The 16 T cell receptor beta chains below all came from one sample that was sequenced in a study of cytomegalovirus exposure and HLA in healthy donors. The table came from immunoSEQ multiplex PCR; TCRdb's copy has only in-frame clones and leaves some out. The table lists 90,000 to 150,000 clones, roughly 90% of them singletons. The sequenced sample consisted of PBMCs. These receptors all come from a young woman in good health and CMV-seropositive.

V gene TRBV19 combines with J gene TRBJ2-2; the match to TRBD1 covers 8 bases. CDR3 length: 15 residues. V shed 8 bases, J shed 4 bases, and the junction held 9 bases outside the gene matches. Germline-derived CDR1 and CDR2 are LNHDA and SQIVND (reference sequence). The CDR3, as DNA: TGTGCCAGTCGGACCTCCGGGACAGGCACCGGGGAGCTGTTTTTT. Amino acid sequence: CASRTSGTGTGELFF.

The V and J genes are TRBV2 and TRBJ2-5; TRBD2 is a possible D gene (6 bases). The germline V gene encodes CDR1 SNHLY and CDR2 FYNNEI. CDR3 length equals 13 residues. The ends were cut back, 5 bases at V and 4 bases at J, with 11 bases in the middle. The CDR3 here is CASSPGLIETQYF. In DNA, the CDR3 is TGTGCCAGCAGTCCTGGACTAATAGAGACCCAGTACTTC.

The CDR3 reads CASSRVTSRTDTQYF. As DNA, the CDR3 is TGTGCCAGCAGCCGGGTGACTAGCCGCACAGATACGCAGTATTTT. V is TRBV7-9 and J is TRBJ2-3, with TRBD2 matching over 7 bases. Germline CDR1 SEHNR, CDR2 FQNEAQ (reference sequence). Trimming removed 5 bases from V and 1 base from J; junction bases left unmatched: 6. This CDR3 contains 15 residues. The variable domain in full, with the rest retrieved from reference TRBV7-9 and TRBJ2-3, is DTGVSQNPRHKITKRGQNVTFRCDPISEHNRLYWYRQTLGQGPEFLTYFQNEAQLEKSRLLSDRFSAERPKGSFSTLEIQRTEQGDSAMYLCASSRVTSRTDTQYFGPGTRLTVL.

The DNA for the CDR3 is TGTGCCAGCAGCTCAACAGGGACAGGCGAGCAGTACTTC. This encodes CASSSTGTGEQYF. The rearrangement uses TRBV5-4 and TRBJ2-7; 8 positions agree with TRBD1. CDR1 is SGHNT and CDR2 is YYREEE in the germline V gene (reference sequence). The CDR3 is 13 amino acids. J was trimmed by 6 bases and V by 3 bases; bases with no gene match: 5.

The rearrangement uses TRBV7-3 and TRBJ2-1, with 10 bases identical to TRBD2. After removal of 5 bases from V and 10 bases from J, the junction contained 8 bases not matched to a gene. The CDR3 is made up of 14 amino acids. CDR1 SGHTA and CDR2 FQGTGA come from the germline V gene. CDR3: CASSPRGTSVEQFF. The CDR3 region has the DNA TGTGCCAGCAGCCCAAGGGGGACTAGCGTCGAGCAGTTCTTC.

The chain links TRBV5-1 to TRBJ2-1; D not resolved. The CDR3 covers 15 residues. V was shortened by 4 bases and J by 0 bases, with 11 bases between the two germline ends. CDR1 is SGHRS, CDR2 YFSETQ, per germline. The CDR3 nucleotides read TGCGCCAGCAGCATCGACTTGAGCTCCTACAATGAGCAGTTCTTC. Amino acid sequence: CASSIDLSSYNEQFF.

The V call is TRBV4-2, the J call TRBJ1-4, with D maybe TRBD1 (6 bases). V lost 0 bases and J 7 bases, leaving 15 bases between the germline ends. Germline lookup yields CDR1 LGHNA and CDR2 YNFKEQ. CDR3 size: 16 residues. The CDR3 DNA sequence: TGTGCCAGCAGCCAAGATAAGGCCCGGGGGGCTGAAAAACTGTTTTTT. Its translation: CASSQDKARGAEKLFF.

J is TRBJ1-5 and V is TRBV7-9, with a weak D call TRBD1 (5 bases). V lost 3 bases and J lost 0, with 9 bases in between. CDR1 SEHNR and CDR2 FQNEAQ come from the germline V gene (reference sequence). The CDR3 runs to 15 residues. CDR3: CASSFTGGSNQPQHF. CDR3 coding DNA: TGTGCCAGCAGCTTCACGGGGGGTAGCAATCAGCCCCAGCATTTT.

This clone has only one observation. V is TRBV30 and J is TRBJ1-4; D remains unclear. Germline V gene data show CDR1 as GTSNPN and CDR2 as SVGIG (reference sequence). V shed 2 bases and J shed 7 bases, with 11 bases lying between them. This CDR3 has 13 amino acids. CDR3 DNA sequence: TGTGCCTGGAGTTGGATGGAGGGTGAAAAACTGTTTTTT. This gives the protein CAWSWMEGEKLFF.

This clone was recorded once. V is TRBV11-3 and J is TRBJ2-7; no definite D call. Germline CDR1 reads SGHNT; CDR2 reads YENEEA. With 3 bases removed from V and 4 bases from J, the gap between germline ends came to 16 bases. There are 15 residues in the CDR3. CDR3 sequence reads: CASSLRLSATYEQYF. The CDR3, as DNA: TGTGCCAGCAGCTTGCGGCTGAGCGCAACATACGAGCAGTACTTC. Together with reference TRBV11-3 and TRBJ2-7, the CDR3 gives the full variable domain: EAGVVQSPRYKIIEKKQPVAFWCNPISGHNTLYWYLQNLGQGPELLIRYENEEAVDDSQLPKDRFSAERLKGVDSTLKIQPAELGDSAVYLCASSLRLSATYEQYFGPGTRLTVT.

CDR3 sequence: CASSGGSTEAFF. The CDR3 region has the DNA TGCGCCAGCAGTGGAGGGAGCACTGAAGCTTTCTTT. This chain uses TRBV10-2 with TRBJ1-1; D call uncertain. Germline CDR1 WSHSY, CDR2 SAAADI. The V end lost 4 bases, the J end lost 4 bases, and 7 bases lay between the germline ends. This CDR3 has 12 amino acids.

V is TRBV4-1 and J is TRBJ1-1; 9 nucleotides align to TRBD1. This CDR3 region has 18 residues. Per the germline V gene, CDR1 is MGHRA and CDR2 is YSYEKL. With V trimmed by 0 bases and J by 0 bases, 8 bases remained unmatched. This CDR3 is CASSQESPGTGMNTEAFF. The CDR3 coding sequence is TGCGCCAGCAGCCAAGAAAGTCCTGGGACAGGGATGAACACTGAAGCTTTCTTT.

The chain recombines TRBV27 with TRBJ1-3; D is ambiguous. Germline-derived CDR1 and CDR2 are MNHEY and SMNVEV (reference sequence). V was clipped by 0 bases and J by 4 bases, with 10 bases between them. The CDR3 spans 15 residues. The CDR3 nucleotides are TGTGCCAGCAGTTTATCTTGGTGGCCCGGAAACACCATATATTTT. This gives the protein CASSLSWWPGNTIYF.

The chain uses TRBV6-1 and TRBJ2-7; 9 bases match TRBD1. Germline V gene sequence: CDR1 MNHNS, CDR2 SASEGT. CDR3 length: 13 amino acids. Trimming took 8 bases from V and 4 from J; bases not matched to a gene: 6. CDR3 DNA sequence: TGTGCCAGCCTAAACAGGGGGCCTTACGAGCAGTACTTC. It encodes CASLNRGPYEQYF.

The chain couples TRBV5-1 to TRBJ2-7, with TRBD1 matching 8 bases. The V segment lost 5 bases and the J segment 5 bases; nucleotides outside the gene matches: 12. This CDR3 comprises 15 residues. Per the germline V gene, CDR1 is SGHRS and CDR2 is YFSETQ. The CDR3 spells CASSPGQGLSDEQYF. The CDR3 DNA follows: TGCGCCAGCAGTCCCGGACAGGGACTTAGCGACGAGCAGTACTTC.

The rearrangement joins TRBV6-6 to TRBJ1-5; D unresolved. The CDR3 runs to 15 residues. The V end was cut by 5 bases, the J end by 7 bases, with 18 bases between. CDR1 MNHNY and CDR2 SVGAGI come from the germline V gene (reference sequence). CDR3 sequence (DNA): TGTGCCAGCAGTCCGCCTGGCTCCTTCCAACAGCCCCAGCATTTT. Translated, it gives CASSPPGSFQQPQHF.